This T cell receptor beta chain was recorded in a study of post-analysis software for immune sequencing data. Study-wide points: Controls showed lower frequencies than patients for roughly 5 TRBV segments, and TRBV5-6, TRBV5-1 and TRBV20-1 were among these.

Trimming cost V 1 base and J 4 bases, with 10 bases left between them. Germline lookup yields CDR1 MGHRA and CDR2 YSYEKL. This CDR3 is 14 amino acids long. In the case of this clonotype: Its antigen is still unknown.

Unique molecular identifiers were built into the TCR beta cDNA libraries. TCRdb independently ran MiXCR on the PCR reads; one entry per CDR3 protein. The repertoire holds 500,000 to 600,000 distinct CDR3 sequences, with about 44% as singletons. The chain is built from TRBV4-1 and TRBJ1-2, with a weak D call TRBD1 (5 bases). This clonotype was sampled from a girl aged 10 to 17 with multiple sclerosis. Material: blood. The CDR3 loop reads CASSQGTSPYGYTF. DNA for the CDR3: TGCGCCAGCAGCCAAGGGACATCACCCTATGGCTACACCTTC.